Listed here is a single T cell receptor beta chain. The source of the sample is a study of technical replicates of blood from several donors. Only in-frame clones appear in the TCRdb table, and some are missing; sequencing was by immunoSEQ multiplex PCR. The data hold 75,000 or so clones, with over 90% observed a single time. This CDR3 spans 13 amino acids. Germline trimming cut 7 bases from V and 12 bases from J; bases unmatched to any gene: 12. CDR1 is LNHDA, CDR2 SQIVND, per germline (reference sequence). V is TRBV19 and J is TRBJ2-1; 7 bases line up with TRBD1. The specimen was T cells isolated from PBMCs. The sequence was obtained from a human donor in good health. The CDR3 sequence is CASTTGTPPAQFF. The CDR3 DNA is TGTGCCAGTACGACAGGGACCCCGCCGGCGCAGTTCTTC.